This record concerns one T cell receptor beta chain sequence. The data stem from a study of T-cell memory formation after mild COVID-19. The V gene end was trimmed by 5 bases and the J gene end by 6 bases; junction bases not matched to a gene: 5. This CDR3 spans 15 amino acids. Each CDR3 protein is one row after TCRdb ran MiXCR on the 5' RACE reads. The sample holds 260,000 or so distinct CDR3 sequences; approximately 15% are singletons and the top ten take roughly a fifth. The sample comprised PBMCs or a T cell subset sorted from them (not recorded which). J is TRBJ2-1 and V is TRBV12-3 or TRBV12-4, with TRBD2 matching over 12 bases. This TCR came from a man aged 18 to 30 who had mild COVID-19 (a few samples of this study predate the infection). Cell type and time point are not known. The CDR3 region is CASSATSGGTNEQFF. The CDR3 DNA reads as TGTGCCAGCAGTGCAACTAGCGGGGGGACCAATGAGCAGTTCTTC.